Listed here is a single T cell receptor beta chain. The junction shows a germline mismatch at one end, possibly a read error. Some clones are missing from TCRdb's copy, which holds only in-frame ones; the method was immunoSEQ multiplex PCR. The sample holds about 390,000 clones, 87% seen once. These data belong to a study of blood T cell repertoires in COVID-19. Background on the study: PBMCs, B-cell-depleted T cells, or T cells were the source of the cDNA or gDNA that made up the material.

Participants spanned ages about 18 to 95 years and resided in 20 to 25 US areas. In Cohort 3, a recovered donor had either two negative PCRs, clearance, or symptom resolution. The sequenced sample consisted of PBMCs or T cells enriched from blood (not recorded which). The TCR was taken from a woman aged 45-60 years who had recovered from COVID-19.

The CDR3 sequence: CASSVEVRADVLTF. In DNA form, the CDR3 reads TGTGCCAGCAGCGTAGAGGTCAGGGCCGACGTCCTGACTTTC. The chain uses TRBV9 and TRBJ2-6; D may be TRBD1 (5 bases). Germline CDR1 is SGDLS and CDR2 is YYNGEE. This CDR3 has 14 residues.